The clone carrying this T cell receptor (beta chain) was found many times. The target antigen is unknown. Time point denoted: newly diagnosed GD, antithyroid drugs for less than 3 months. Researchers made the TCR library from RNA that was extracted from PBMCs. Arm-PCR of CDR3 regions and iRepertoire HTBI primers were the basis on which TCR beta libraries were built. TCRdb analysed the multiplex PCR reads with MiXCR anew, one entry per CDR3 protein. This table holds around 480,000 distinct CDR3 sequences, 15% to 20% found once. The V gene's germline CDR1 is SGHRS and CDR2 YFSETQ. V gave up 1 base and J gave up 2 bases, with 9 bases separating them. This CDR3 has 15 amino acids. These data originate in a study of regulatory T cells in long-lasting Graves disease. Study at large: Less than 3 months of antithyroid drugs had been taken by newly diagnosed Graves' patients. Findings and limits, study-wide: Patients with persistent Graves' had lower TCR diversity than newly diagnosed patients.

These data were likewise used in another study, on T cells in Graves' hyperthyroidism and ophthalmopathy. That paper adds: A model of 13 V-J features distinguished ophthalmopathy from stable hyperthyroidism.

The rearrangement links TRBV5-1 to TRBJ2-2; no clear D gene. The sequence was obtained from a man aged 35 to 55 with Graves disease. The input for sequencing was peripheral blood mononuclear cells (PBMCs), taken at new diagnosis, from a patient treated with antithyroid drugs. In DNA form, the CDR3 reads TGCGCCAGCAGCTTGTACCACACCAACACCGGGGAGCTGTTTTTT. It encodes CASSLYHTNTGELFF.